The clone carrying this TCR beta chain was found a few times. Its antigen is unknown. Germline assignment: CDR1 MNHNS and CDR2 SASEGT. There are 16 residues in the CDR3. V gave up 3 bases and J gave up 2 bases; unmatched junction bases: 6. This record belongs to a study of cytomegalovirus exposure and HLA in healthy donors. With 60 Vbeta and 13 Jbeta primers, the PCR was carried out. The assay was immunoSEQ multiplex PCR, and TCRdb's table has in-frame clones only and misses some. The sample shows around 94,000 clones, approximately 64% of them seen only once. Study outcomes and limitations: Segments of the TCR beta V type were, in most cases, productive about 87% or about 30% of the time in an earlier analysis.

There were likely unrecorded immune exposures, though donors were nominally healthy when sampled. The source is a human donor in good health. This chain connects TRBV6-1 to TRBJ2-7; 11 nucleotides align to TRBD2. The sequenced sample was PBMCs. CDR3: CASSDRTSGSTYEQYF. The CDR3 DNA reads TGTGCCAGCAGTGATCGCACTAGCGGGAGTACCTACGAGCAGTACTTC.